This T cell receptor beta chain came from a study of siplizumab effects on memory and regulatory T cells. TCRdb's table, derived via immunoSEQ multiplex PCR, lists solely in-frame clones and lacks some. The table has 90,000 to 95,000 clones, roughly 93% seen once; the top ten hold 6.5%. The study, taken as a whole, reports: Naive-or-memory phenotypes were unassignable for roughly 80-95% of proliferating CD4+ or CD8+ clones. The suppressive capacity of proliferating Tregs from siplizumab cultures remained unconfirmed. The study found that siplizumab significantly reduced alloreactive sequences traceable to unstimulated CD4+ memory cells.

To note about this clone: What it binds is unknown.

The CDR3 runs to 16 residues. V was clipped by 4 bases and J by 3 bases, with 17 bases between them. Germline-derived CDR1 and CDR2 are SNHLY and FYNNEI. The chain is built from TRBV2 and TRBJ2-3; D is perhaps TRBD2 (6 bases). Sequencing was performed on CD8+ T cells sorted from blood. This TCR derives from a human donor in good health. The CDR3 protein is CASSVPGEIRTDTQYF. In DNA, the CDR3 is TGTGCCAGCAGTGTTCCGGGAGAGATTAGAACAGATACGCAGTATTTT.